Listed here are 16 T cell receptor beta chains from one sample, sequenced in a study of blood T cell repertoires in COVID-19. Some clones are missing from TCRdb's copy, which holds only in-frame ones; the method was immunoSEQ multiplex PCR. The profile shows approximately 150,000 clones, 85% of them singletons. The sequenced sample was PBMCs or T cells enriched from blood (not recorded which). The receptors here all came from a woman in her 40s who had recovered from COVID-19.

The CDR3 DNA is TGTGCCAGCAGTACGACTTATAACACTGAAGCTTTCTTT. Translating gives CASSTTYNTEAFF. The chain joins TRBV6-5 to TRBJ1-1, with D unresolved. The CDR3 sequence is 13 residues long. The germline gives CDR1 MNHEY, CDR2 SVGAGI. Trimming took off 5 bases at V and 2 bases at J, with 9 bases between the two ends.

The chain combines TRBV4-1 with TRBJ1-2; D may be TRBD1 (6 bases). Germline-derived CDR1 and CDR2 are MGHRA and YSYEKL. The CDR3 runs 15 residues. Between the trimmed V and J ends, which lost 4 bases and 1 base, there was a span of 13 bases. The CDR3 is CASSLRQEINYGYTF. The DNA of the CDR3 is TGCGCCAGCAGCCTCCGACAGGAAATTAACTATGGCTACACCTTC.

This clone came up once. The chain is built from TRBV19 and TRBJ1-2; 9 bases line up with TRBD1. Germline CDR1 is LNHDA and CDR2 is SQIVND (reference sequence). The CDR3 is 14 residues long. Trimming at V came to 5 bases and at J to 4 bases, leaving 5 bases not matched to a gene. CDR3 nucleotide sequence: TGTGCCAGTAGTCGGGGACAGGGAGTCTATGGCTACACCTTC. Its translation: CASSRGQGVYGYTF.

CDR3 protein: CASSQGRDNEQFF. The DNA of the CDR3 is TGTGCCAGCAGCCAGGGTCGGGACAATGAGCAGTTCTTC. The chain has TRBV4-2 and TRBJ2-1; D is unclear. Trimming pared 3 bases from V and 5 bases from J, leaving 8 bases between. Germline V gene data show CDR1 as LGHNA and CDR2 as YNFKEQ. CDR3 size: 13 residues.

V gene TRBV15 combines with J gene TRBJ1-2; D might be TRBD1 (5 bases). Germline CDR1 and CDR2: LNHNV and YYDKDF (reference sequence). This CDR3 region has 14 residues. V lost 0 bases, J lost 4 bases, and 9 bases lay in between. In DNA form, the CDR3 reads TGTGCCACCAGCAGAGATTGGCAGGGCTATGGCTACACCTTC. This gives the protein CATSRDWQGYGYTF.

The chain has TRBV11-2 and TRBJ1-3; D is undetermined. Trimming removed 5 bases at V and 3 bases at J, with 11 bases between. The CDR3 is made up of 14 amino acids. Per the germline V gene, CDR1 is SGHAT and CDR2 is FQNNGV. In DNA, the CDR3 is TGTGCCAGCAGCCTCAGTGGTGATGGAAACACCATATATTTT. It yields the protein CASSLSGDGNTIYF.

CDR3 DNA: TGTGCCAGCAGCTGGCTGGGTGGGACAGACCAAGAGACCCAGTACTTC. It codes for CASSWLGGTDQETQYF. V usage is TRBV7-9 and J usage is TRBJ2-5; TRBD1 aligns across 7 bases. The V segment lost 4 bases and the J segment 0 bases; nucleotides outside the gene matches: 8. CDR3 length equals 16 residues. Germline assignment: CDR1 SEHNR and CDR2 FQNEAQ (reference sequence). Filled out from reference TRBV7-9 and TRBJ2-5, the complete variable domain reads DTGVSQNPRHKITKRGQNVTFRCDPISEHNRLYWYRQTLGQGPEFLTYFQNEAQLEKSRLLSDRFSAERPKGSFSTLEIQRTEQGDSAMYLCASSWLGGTDQETQYFGPGTRLLVL.

This clone was observed a handful of times. The chain has TRBV11-3 and TRBJ2-1; 8 bases are shared with TRBD2. CDR3 length: 14 amino acids. Germline V gene sequence: CDR1 SGHNT, CDR2 YENEEA. Trimming at V came to 2 bases and at J to 6 bases, leaving 3 bases not matched to a gene. Here the CDR3 reads CASSLSREGNEQFF. DNA for the CDR3: TGTGCCAGCAGCTTAAGTCGGGAGGGCAATGAGCAGTTCTTC. Based on the CDR3 plus reference TRBV11-3 and TRBJ2-1, the full variable domain is EAGVVQSPRYKIIEKKQPVAFWCNPISGHNTLYWYLQNLGQGPELLIRYENEEAVDDSQLPKDRFSAERLKGVDSTLKIQPAELGDSAVYLCASSLSREGNEQFFGPGTRLTVL.

The chain employs TRBV7-3 and TRBJ2-1; a possible D gene is TRBD2 (6 bases). CDR3 length: 17 residues. From germline, CDR1 is SGHTA and CDR2 FQGTGA. Trimming removed 5 bases at V and 0 bases at J, with 17 bases between. The CDR3 region is CASSVGPRGSSYNEQFF. As DNA, the CDR3 is TGTGCCAGCAGCGTCGGGCCGCGGGGTTCCTCCTACAATGAGCAGTTCTTC.

This clone has just one count. The V gene is TRBV4-2, the J gene TRBJ2-2, with 7 nucleotides matching TRBD2. Germline CDR1 reads LGHNA; CDR2 reads YNFKEQ. The CDR3 is 17 residues long. Trimming at V came to 3 bases and at J to 5 bases, leaving 12 bases not matched to a gene. CDR3 amino acids: CASSHRVERGRTGELFF. In DNA form, the CDR3 reads TGTGCCAGCAGCCATCGGGTGGAGCGGGGACGGACCGGGGAGCTGTTTTTT.

This clone was found once. The rearrangement links TRBV5-4 to TRBJ1-6; TRBD1 matches at 10 bases. V gave up 4 bases and J gave up 10 bases; unmatched junction bases: 8. CDR3 length: 15 amino acids. The germline gives CDR1 SGHNT, CDR2 YYREEE (reference sequence). CDR3 nucleotide sequence: TGTGCCAGCAGCCCCGGGACAGGGGATTTCTCACCCCTCCACTTT. As protein: CASSPGTGDFSPLHF.

The chain links TRBV7-3 to TRBJ2-1; 8 positions match TRBD2. Germline V CDR1 and CDR2: SGHTA, FQGTGA. CDR3 length: 15 amino acids. Unmatched junction bases numbered 0, after V lost 2 bases and J lost 0 bases. The CDR3 coding sequence is TGTGCCAGCAGCTTAGGGACTAGCTCCTACAATGAGCAGTTCTTC. This codes for CASSLGTSSYNEQFF.

The rearrangement links TRBV11-2 to TRBJ2-5; 14 bases map to TRBD2. Germline V gives CDR1 SGHAT, CDR2 FQNNGV. Trimming at V came to 2 bases and at J to 6 bases, leaving 5 bases not matched to a gene. This CDR3 region has 16 residues. CDR3 sequence reads: CASSLYGTSGSKTQYF. The CDR3 DNA reads TGTGCCAGCAGCTTATACGGGACTAGCGGGAGTAAGACCCAGTACTTC.

The rearrangement joins TRBV5-1 to TRBJ1-2; 9 nucleotides agree with TRBD1. This CDR3 has 13 amino acids. CDR1 is SGHRS, CDR2 YFSETQ, per germline. Trimming removed 2 bases from V and 8 bases from J; junction bases left unmatched: 4. The CDR3 sequence: CASSLQGAEGYTF. CDR3 in DNA: TGCGCCAGCAGCTTACAGGGGGCGGAGGGCTACACCTTC.

The chain links TRBV15 to TRBJ1-5; 8 nucleotides line up with TRBD1. Trimming removed 1 base from V and 1 base from J; junction bases left unmatched: 0. Germline CDR1 reads LNHNV; CDR2 reads YYDKDF (reference sequence). The CDR3 has 15 amino acids. CDR3 DNA: TGTGCCACCAGCAGAGGACAGGGGAGCAATCAGCCCCAGCATTTT. It yields the protein CATSRGQGSNQPQHF. Filled out from reference TRBV15 and TRBJ1-5, the complete variable domain reads DAMVIQNPRYQVTQFGKPVTLSCSQTLNHNVMYWYQQKSSQAPKLLFHYYDKDFNNEADTPDNFQSRRPNTSFCFLDIRSPGLGDTAMYLCATSRGQGSNQPQHFGDGTRLSIL.

J is TRBJ2-3 and V is TRBV7-3, with no clear D. Between the trimmed V and J ends, which lost 5 bases and 2 bases, there was a span of 11 bases. Germline V lookup: CDR1 SGHTA, CDR2 FQGTGA. This CDR3 region has 14 residues. This CDR3 reads CASSPGVDTDTQYF. The CDR3 region has the DNA TGTGCCAGCAGCCCCGGAGTAGACACAGATACGCAGTATTTT.